This TCR beta chain was captured in a study of Ad26.COV2.S vaccination and SARS-CoV-2 variants. TCRdb's table, derived via immunoSEQ multiplex PCR, lists solely in-frame clones and lacks some. The sample lists around 240,000 clones, 70% to 90% occurring once. The germline CDR1 and CDR2 sequences are SGHVS and FQNEAQ. V lost 7 bases to trimming and J lost 4 bases; unmatched junction nucleotides: 2. The CDR3 extends over 14 amino acids. Findings and caveats of the study: Vaccinees reportedly had broad spike-specific CD8+ and CD4+ T cell responses. People who got the vaccine or the placebo had similar non-spike TCR breadth. Analytic work on TCR breadth and depth might have understated the full extent of total T cell responses.

Note on this clone: Its antigen is currently unknown.

The treatment denotes: roughly 18 received Ad26.COV2.S at low or high dose, single or two shots; 5 received placebo; per-sample allocation not given. Samples were taken on day 63 after the first vaccine or placebo injection. This specimen consisted of peripheral blood, obtained in a trial of Ad26.COV2.S vaccine versus placebo. The chain carries TRBV7-8 and TRBJ2-7; 15 bases are shared with TRBD2. This receptor was obtained from a person aged 18 to 65 who received the Ad26.COV2.S COVID-19 vaccine or a placebo. CDR3 in amino acids: CASTGTSGGYEQYF. CDR3 bases: TGTGCCAGCACCGGGACTAGCGGGGGGTACGAGCAGTACTTC.